This paragraph covers one TCR beta chain sequence. Antigen specificity is unknown. TCRdb reprocessed the 5' RACE reads and reports one entry per CDR3 protein, with no DNA. Listed are some 16,000 distinct CDR3 sequences; about 63% falls within the top ten. The entry originates in a study of T cells expressing NK-cell markers. Across the whole study: Within the sequenced cohort of eight donors, seven exhibited HCMV seropositivity and one was seronegative.

Study-level points and caveats: Six of the donors carried dominant NKG2C+ clonotypes that took up 1.0-7.0% of their CD8+ T cells. In a few donors, these clonotypes also led the CD3+CD56-NKG2C+ fraction.

The CDR3 totals 17 residues. Germline V gene lookup returns CDR1 SGHTA and CDR2 FQGTGA. This rearrangement joins TRBV7-3 to TRBJ2-2; TCRdb reports TRBD2, a call that lacks DNA to check it against. The clonotype was recovered from a man between 18 and 69 years old in good health. What was sequenced was blood T cells: a sorted CD56 or NKG2C T cell subset, CD4+ or CD8+ T cells, or bulk PBMC T cells (not recorded which). CDR3: CASSLIRSGTLTGELFF.